This paragraph covers one T cell receptor beta chain sequence. The data derive from a study of control samples from healthy donors and cancer patients. The protocol was immunoSEQ multiplex PCR, while the TCRdb copy is restricted to in-frame clones and leaves out a portion. The sample contains 150,000 or so clones, 93% of which appear only once. Per the germline V gene, CDR1 is SGHTA and CDR2 is FQGTGA. The CDR3 is 15 amino acids. The trim removed 6 bases at V and 7 bases at J, leaving 7 bases unmatched. The TCR originated in a woman aged 55-69 years in good health. The rearrangement uses TRBV7-3 and TRBJ2-2; 11 nucleotides match TRBD2. Sequenced material: blood. The CDR3 sequence: CASSRTSGGFGELFF. The CDR3 DNA reads as TGTGCCAGCAGTCGCACTAGCGGGGGATTCGGGGAGCTGTTTTTT.